This T cell receptor (beta chain) was observed in a study of T cell repertoires in cytomegalovirus infection. Study background: A matching HLA type, together with CMV infection, was signaled by public TCR beta signatures.

Between the trimmed V and J ends, which lost 4 bases and 4 bases, there was a span of 4 bases. The CDR3 runs 11 residues. CDR1 MNHEY and CDR2 SMNVEV come from the germline V gene (reference sequence). This clonotype showed up many times. Antigen specificity is unknown. From the reads, TCRdb called clonotypes with MiXCR, one entry per CDR3 protein. The sample comprises about 900,000 distinct CDR3 sequences, roughly 31% of which are singletons, and 13% rests with the top ten. The sample in question was cultured CD8+ T cells from PBMCs, obtained from culture after CMV antigen stimulation. This clonotype originated in a human donor in good health (CMV status not recorded). Some clones in this sample may be carry-over from other donors' samples. V is TRBV27 and J is TRBJ2-5; no clear D gene. The CDR3 nucleotides read TGTGCCAGCAGTTCCGGAGAGACCCAGTACTTC. This gives the protein CASSSGETQYF.